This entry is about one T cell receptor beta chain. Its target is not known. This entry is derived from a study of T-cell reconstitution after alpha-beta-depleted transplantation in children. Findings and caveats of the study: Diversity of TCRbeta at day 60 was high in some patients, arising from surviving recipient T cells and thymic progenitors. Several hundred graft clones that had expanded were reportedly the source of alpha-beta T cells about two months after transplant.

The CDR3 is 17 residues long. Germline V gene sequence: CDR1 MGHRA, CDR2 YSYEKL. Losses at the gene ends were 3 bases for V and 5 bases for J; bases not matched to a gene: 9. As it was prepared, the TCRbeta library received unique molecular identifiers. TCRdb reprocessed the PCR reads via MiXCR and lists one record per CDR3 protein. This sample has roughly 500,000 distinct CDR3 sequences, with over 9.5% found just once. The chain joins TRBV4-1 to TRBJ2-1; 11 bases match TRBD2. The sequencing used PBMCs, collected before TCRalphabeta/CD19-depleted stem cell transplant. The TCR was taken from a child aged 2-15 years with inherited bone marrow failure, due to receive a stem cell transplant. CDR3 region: CASSHPMGLAENNEQFF. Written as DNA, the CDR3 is TGCGCCAGCAGCCATCCGATGGGACTAGCGGAGAACAATGAGCAGTTCTTC.